This T cell receptor beta chain stems from a study of blood T cell repertoires in COVID-19 (dated by TCRdb to the early 2020s). About the investigation overall: Collaborator samples came from the United States, Italy and Spain and covered acute and convalescent phases of COVID-19. Where available, HLA class I and class II types were taken from metadata supplied by the sample provider and were not determined by assay-based typing. The sample metadata nearly always contained a de-identified subject ID, COVID-19 status, age in years and sex. The samples were drawn from the first 160 participants of the ongoing ImmuneRACE study and from about 1,200 subjects provided by 6 global collaborators. The dataset comprised deeply sampled blood TCRbeta repertoires from subjects exposed to, actively infected with, or recovered from COVID-19. The material from the prospective study consisted of cDNA or gDNA derived from T cells, B-cell-depleted T cells, or PBMCs. The repertoires were made available in a free public database intended to serve as a resource for research on the immune response to SARS-CoV-2.

What the study reported, not specific to this receptor: Clinical and demographic metadata were provided uncurated, with the amount varying by source and participant.

Whole blood was collected in K2EDTA tubes by collaborating institutions according to the institutions' own protocols. For TCRbeta analysis, collaborators shipped samples as frozen whole blood, isolated PBMCs, or DNA extracted from either of those sample types. The immunoSEQ Assay, a bias-controlled multiplex PCR, was used to amplify TCRbeta CDR3 regions from genomic DNA. As for how the authors treated the data: The number of nucleated cells in each sample was estimated by amplification of reference gene primers within the assay. To quantify the absolute abundance of each unique TCRbeta CDR3 rearrangement, sequence reads were collapsed and filtered. For each sample, productive Simpson clonality was calculated as the square root of Simpson's diversity index over productive rearrangements. Held by TCRdb, this immuneACCESS table contains in-frame sequences only and omits some clones. Under half of the omission traces to an unresolved V gene where checked; the cause of the rest is unknown. The V and J calls and clone size were taken over from that table, and D and trimming were inferred from the DNA. The sample records some 120,000 clones, about four fifths of which are singletons. The ten largest clones take up around a third of the sample.

As regards this clone: What this receptor recognizes is not known. No qualities accompany the bases; no much larger clone lies one base away.

CDR1 and CDR2, looked up from the germline V gene, are MNHEY and SVGAGI. There are 12 amino acids in the CDR3, from cysteine to phenylalanine inclusive. The kept DNA is CDR3 alone, 36 bases in frame from the first base. At the junction V is shortened by 2 bases and J by 6 bases, with 4 bases in between. This sequence uses TRBV6-5 and TRBJ2-2; the D gene is unclear. The source is a man aged 40-50 years with active or convalescent COVID-19. Input material: peripheral blood. The CDR3 sequence is CASSYGPGELFF. The DNA reads as follows: TGTGCCAGCAGTTACGGCCCCGGGGAGCTGTTTTTT.